Given below is one T cell receptor beta chain in context. Its cognate antigen is unknown. Assay: immunoSEQ multiplex PCR; the TCRdb copy retains only in-frame clones and omits some. The sample lists about 110,000 clones; approximately 92% were seen once. This sample stems from a study of T cell responses to AZD1222 COVID-19 vaccine. Findings and caveats of the study: The donors showed a predominance of white British ancestry and of females, with possible underestimation of clonal diversity. Repertoire sampling occurred only after the peak T cell response. Spike-specific TCRs gained breadth and depth after people received two AZD1222 doses.

There are 15 residues in the CDR3. V was clipped by 2 bases and J by 1 base, with 12 bases between them. CDR1 is SGHKS, CDR2 YYEKEE, per germline (reference sequence). This TCR came from an adult who received the AZD1222 COVID-19 vaccine. The rearrangement links TRBV5-5 to TRBJ1-1; D remains unclear. Sequenced here: peripheral blood, sampled 28 days after the second AZD1222 dose. CDR3 amino acids: CASSLEGIRNTEAFF. The CDR3 DNA reads TGTGCCAGCAGCTTAGAAGGGATTCGGAACACTGAAGCTTTCTTT.